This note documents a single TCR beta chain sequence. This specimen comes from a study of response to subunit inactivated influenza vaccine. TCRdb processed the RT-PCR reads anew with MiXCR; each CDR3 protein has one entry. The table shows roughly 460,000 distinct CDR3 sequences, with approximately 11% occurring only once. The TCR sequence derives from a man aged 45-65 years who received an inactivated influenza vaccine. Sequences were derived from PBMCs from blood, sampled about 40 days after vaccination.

The CDR3 sequence is CATRDAVGEQYF. The CDR3 bases are TGTGCCACCCGGGACGCCGTCGGCGAGCAGTACTTC. The V call is TRBV28, the J call TRBJ2-7, with D possibly being TRBD1 or TRBD2 (5 bases each). Per germline, CDR1 MDHEN and CDR2 SYDVKM. The CDR3 extends over 12 amino acids. The V end was cut by 10 bases, the J end by 6 bases, with 16 bases between.